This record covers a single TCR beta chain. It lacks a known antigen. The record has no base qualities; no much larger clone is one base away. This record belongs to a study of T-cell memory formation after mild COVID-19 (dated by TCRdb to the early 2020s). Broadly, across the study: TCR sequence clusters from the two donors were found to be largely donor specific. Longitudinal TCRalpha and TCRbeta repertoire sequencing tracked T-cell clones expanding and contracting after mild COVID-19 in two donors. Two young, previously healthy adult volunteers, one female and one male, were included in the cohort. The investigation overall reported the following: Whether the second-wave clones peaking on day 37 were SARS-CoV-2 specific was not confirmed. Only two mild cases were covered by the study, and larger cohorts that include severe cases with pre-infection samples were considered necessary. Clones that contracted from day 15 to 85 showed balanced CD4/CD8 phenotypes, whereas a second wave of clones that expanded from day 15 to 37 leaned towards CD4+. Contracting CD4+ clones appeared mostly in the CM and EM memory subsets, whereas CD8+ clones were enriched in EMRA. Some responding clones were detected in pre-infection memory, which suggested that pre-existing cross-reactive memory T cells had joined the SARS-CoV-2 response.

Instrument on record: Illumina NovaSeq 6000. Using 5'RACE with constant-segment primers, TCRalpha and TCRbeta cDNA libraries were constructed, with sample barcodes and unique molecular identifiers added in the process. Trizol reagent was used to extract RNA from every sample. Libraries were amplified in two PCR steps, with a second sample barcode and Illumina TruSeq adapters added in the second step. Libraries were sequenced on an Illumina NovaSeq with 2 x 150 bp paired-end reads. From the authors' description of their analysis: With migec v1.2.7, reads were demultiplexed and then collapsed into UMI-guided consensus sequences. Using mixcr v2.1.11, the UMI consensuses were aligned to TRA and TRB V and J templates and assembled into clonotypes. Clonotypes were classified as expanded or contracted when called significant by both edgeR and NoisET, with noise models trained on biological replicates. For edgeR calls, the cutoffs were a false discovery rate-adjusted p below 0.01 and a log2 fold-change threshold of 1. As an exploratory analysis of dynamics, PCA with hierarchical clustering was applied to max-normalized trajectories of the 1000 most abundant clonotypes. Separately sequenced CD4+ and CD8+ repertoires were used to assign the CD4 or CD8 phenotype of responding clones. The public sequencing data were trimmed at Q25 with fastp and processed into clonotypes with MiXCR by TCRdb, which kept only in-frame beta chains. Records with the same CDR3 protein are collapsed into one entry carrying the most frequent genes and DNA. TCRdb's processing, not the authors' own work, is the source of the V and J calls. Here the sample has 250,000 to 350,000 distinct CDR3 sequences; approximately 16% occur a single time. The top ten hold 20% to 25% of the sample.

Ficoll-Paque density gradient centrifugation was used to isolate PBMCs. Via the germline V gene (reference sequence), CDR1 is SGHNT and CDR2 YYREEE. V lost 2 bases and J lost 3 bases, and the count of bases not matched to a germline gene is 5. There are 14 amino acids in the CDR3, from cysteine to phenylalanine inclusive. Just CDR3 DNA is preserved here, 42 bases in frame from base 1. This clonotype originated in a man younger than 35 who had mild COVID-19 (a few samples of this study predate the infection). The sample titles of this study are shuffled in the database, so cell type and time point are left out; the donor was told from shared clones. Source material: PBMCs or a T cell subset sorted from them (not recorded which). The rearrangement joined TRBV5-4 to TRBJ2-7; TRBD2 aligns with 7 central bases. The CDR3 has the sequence CASSFQGGGYEQYF. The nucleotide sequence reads TGTGCCAGCAGCTTCCAGGGCGGGGGCTACGAGCAGTACTTC.